Presented here are 23 T cell receptor beta chains from one specimen sequenced in a study of beta chain features in type 1 diabetes. All of the isolated RNA was reverse transcribed, so expressed TCRB transcripts were sequenced. The table came from immunoSEQ multiplex PCR; TCRdb's copy has only in-frame clones and leaves some out. The table has under 950,000 clones, 17% seen once. The sample comprised naive CD4+ T cells from blood. Receptor source: a woman in her late teens or twenties in good health.

The table lists this clone with a few counts. This chain links TRBV5-4 with TRBJ2-1; 9 nucleotides line up with TRBD2. The junction had 8 bases not matched to a gene; V was cut back by 4 bases and J by 9 bases. In germline, CDR1 is SGHNT, CDR2 YYREEE (reference sequence). The CDR3 totals 14 residues. The chain's CDR3 is CASSKQGSGGEQFF. In DNA, the CDR3 is TGTGCCAGCAGCAAACAGGGTAGCGGGGGTGAGCAGTTCTTC.

V is TRBV11-2 and J is TRBJ2-5; D remains ambiguous. In germline, CDR1 is SGHAT, CDR2 FQNNGV. The CDR3 has 13 residues. The V end lost 6 bases, the J end lost 3 bases, and 11 bases lay between the germline ends. The DNA for the CDR3 is TGTGCCAGCAGTTCGGTAACGAAAGAGACCCAGTACTTC. This codes for CASSSVTKETQYF.

The chain links TRBV2 to TRBJ2-2; tentative D call: TRBD2 (6 bases). Germline values: CDR1 SNHLY, CDR2 FYNNEI. This CDR3 is 14 amino acids long. Deletions cut 6 bases from V and 3 bases from J, with 11 bases between. CDR3 coding DNA: TGTGCCAGCAGCGGGACTTCCGACACCGGGGAGCTGTTTTTT. Its protein product is CASSGTSDTGELFF.

The genes are TRBV18 and TRBJ2-7, with D unclear. Per the germline V gene, CDR1 is KGHSH and CDR2 is LQKENI. Between the trimmed V and J ends, which lost 0 bases and 12 bases, there was a span of 9 bases. The CDR3 spans 11 residues. CDR3 in amino acids: CASSPPCRGYF. CDR3 nucleotides: TGTGCCAGCTCACCACCTTGTCGTGGGTACTTC.

This clone was observed a few times. The chain links TRBV6-6 to TRBJ2-3; perhaps TRBD2 as D (6 bases). V was cut by 5 bases and J by 3 bases, with 18 bases left in between. Per the germline V gene, CDR1 is MNHNY and CDR2 is SVGAGI (reference sequence). The CDR3 covers 16 residues. CDR3 sequence reads: CASSTGPTAGTDTQYF. The DNA for the CDR3 is TGTGCCAGCAGTACGGGACCGACTGCGGGGACAGATACGCAGTATTTT.

This clone was counted between two and nine times. The chain employs TRBV6-6 and TRBJ2-1, with D hard to call. With 6 bases removed from V and 10 bases from J, the gap between germline ends came to 10 bases. CDR3 length: 11 residues. Per the germline V gene, CDR1 is MNHNY and CDR2 is SVGAGI (reference sequence). CDR3 residues: CASSTHREQFF. The CDR3 bases are TGTGCCAGCAGCACACATCGCGAGCAGTTCTTC.

This clone showed up just a few times. V is TRBV7-9 and J is TRBJ2-1, with TRBD2 as a possible D gene (5 bases). V was shortened by 5 bases and J by 1 base, with 12 bases between the two germline ends. The germline V gene has CDR1 SEHNR and CDR2 FQNEAQ (reference sequence). The CDR3 length is 15 residues. CDR3 amino acids: CASSKGLESYNEQFF. The CDR3 coding sequence is TGTGCCAGCAGCAAAGGACTGGAGTCCTACAATGAGCAGTTCTTC.

This clone was counted between two and nine times. The chain carries TRBV27 and TRBJ2-3, with D maybe TRBD2 (5 bases). The CDR3 extends over 14 amino acids. CDR1 is MNHEY and CDR2 is SMNVEV in the germline V gene (reference sequence). With 4 bases removed from V and 2 bases from J, the gap between germline ends came to 10 bases. The CDR3 DNA reads TGTGCCAGCAGTTGGAGGCCCCTCACAGATACGCAGTATTTT. Amino acids: CASSWRPLTDTQYF.

The chain has TRBV6-6 and TRBJ2-3; D is ambiguous. Germline values: CDR1 MNHNY, CDR2 SVGAGI (reference sequence). The V gene lost 7 bases and the J gene lost 5 bases, with 10 bases spanning the gap. The CDR3 consists of 12 residues. CDR3 nucleotide sequence: TGTGCCAGCACTTTATTCGAAGATACGCAGTATTTT. It yields the protein CASTLFEDTQYF.

This clone was detected a few times. The gene calls are TRBV10-3 and TRBJ2-1, with D hard to call. Trimming pared 3 bases from V and 2 bases from J, leaving 5 bases between. The length of the CDR3 is 13 residues. Per germline, CDR1 ENHRY and CDR2 SYGVKD. In DNA, the CDR3 is TGTGCCATCAGTGACCCAACCTACAATGAGCAGTTCTTC. Its protein product is CAISDPTYNEQFF.

A few counts support this clone. The chain recombines TRBV28 with TRBJ2-5; 10 bases fit TRBD2. Germline CDR1 MDHEN, CDR2 SYDVKM. The J segment lost 4 bases and the V segment lost 5 bases, leaving 7 bases of the junction unmatched. This CDR3 is 15 amino acids long. This CDR3 is CASSGPLAGSETQYF. The CDR3 DNA is TGTGCCAGCAGTGGGCCACTAGCGGGATCAGAGACCCAGTACTTC.

The rearrangement joins TRBV5-6 to TRBJ2-3; unclear D gene. Trimming removed 3 bases from V and 1 base from J, with 15 bases in between. Per germline, CDR1 SGHDT and CDR2 YYEEEE. The CDR3 sequence is 16 residues long. The chain's CDR3 is CASSSRTSVGTDTQYF. The CDR3 nucleotides are TGTGCCAGCAGCTCCAGGACGTCAGTAGGCACAGATACGCAGTATTTT.

A word on this clone: This sample also contains other DNA sequences that code for the same CDR3. The rearrangement links TRBV11-2 to TRBJ2-5, with 7 bases aligning to TRBD1. CDR1 and CDR2 from the germline V gene are SGHAT and FQNNGV. The V and J ends lost 1 base and 2 bases, in that order; junction bases with no gene match: 4. The CDR3 is 15 residues long. The CDR3 DNA is TGTGCCAGCAGCTTAGTGGGCAGGGGGCAAGAGACCCAGTACTTC. It is translated as CASSLVGRGQETQYF.

V and J are TRBV19 and TRBJ2-1; 12 bases agree with TRBD2. With 3 bases clipped from V and 8 bases from J, the junction kept 5 bases outside the gene matches. Germline-derived CDR1 and CDR2 are LNHDA and SQIVND (reference sequence). CDR3 length: 15 residues. The CDR3 region is CASSIAASGRDEQFF. Written as DNA, the CDR3 is TGTGCCAGTAGTATCGCGGCTAGCGGGAGGGATGAGCAGTTCTTC. The full variable domain, completed using reference TRBV19 and TRBJ2-1, is DGGITQSPKYLFRKEGQNVTLSCEQNLNHDAMYWYRQDPGQGLRLIYYSQIVNDFQKGDIAEGYSVSREKKESFPLTVTSAQKNPTAFYLCASSIAASGRDEQFFGPGTRLTVL.

CDR3 protein: CASWDRGSTGELFF. As DNA, the CDR3 is TGTGCCAGCTGGGACAGGGGAAGCACCGGGGAGCTGTTTTTT. The chain couples TRBV7-8 to TRBJ2-2; TRBD1 aligns across 10 bases. Germline CDR1 and CDR2: SGHVS and FQNEAQ. Unmatched junction bases numbered 4, after V lost 8 bases and J lost 4 bases. This CDR3 region has 14 residues.

This chain links TRBV5-1 with TRBJ2-5; D is possibly TRBD1 (5 bases). Germline-derived CDR1 and CDR2 are SGHRS and YFSETQ. V gave up 1 base and J gave up 5 bases, with 12 bases separating them. This CDR3 region has 14 residues. The CDR3, as DNA: TGCGCCAGCAGCTTGTCGGCCAGGGTGGAGACCCAGTACTTC. Translating gives CASSLSARVETQYF. Full variable domain (missing parts from reference TRBV5-1 and TRBJ2-5): KAGVTQTPRYLIKTRGQQVTLSCSPISGHRSVSWYQQTPGQGLQFLFEYFSETQRNKGNFPGRFSGRQFSNSRSEMNVSTLELGDSALYLCASSLSARVETQYFGPGTRLLVL.

This clone appeared a few times. The chain uses TRBV6-5 and TRBJ2-5; 9 bases fit TRBD1. J was trimmed by 2 bases and V by 5 bases; bases with no gene match: 6. CDR1 and CDR2 from the germline V gene are MNHEY and SVGAGI. The CDR3 is 15 residues long. The CDR3 nucleotides read TGTGCCAGCAGTAGGGACAGGGTGGGTCAAGAGACCCAGTACTTC. It is translated as CASSRDRVGQETQYF.

The genes are TRBV18 and TRBJ2-1; 7 bases are shared with TRBD2. Unmatched junction bases numbered 8, after V lost 3 bases and J lost 0 bases. Germline V lookup: CDR1 KGHSH, CDR2 LQKENI. The CDR3 contains 17 residues. The DNA of the CDR3 is TGTGCCAGCTCACCTTTCTCATCGGGGGGCTCCTACAATGAGCAGTTCTTC. This translates into CASSPFSSGGSYNEQFF.

The rearrangement joins TRBV10-3 to TRBJ2-2; TRBD2 is a possible D gene (5 bases). CDR1 is ENHRY and CDR2 is SYGVKD in the germline V gene. CDR3 length equals 15 residues. Trimming removed 4 bases from V and 0 bases from J, with 9 bases in between. The CDR3 here is CAISAGNSNTGELFF. CDR3 DNA sequence: TGTGCCATCAGTGCCGGGAACTCGAACACCGGGGAGCTGTTTTTT.

This clone was counted between two and nine times. The J gene is TRBJ1-2, the V gene TRBV7-9; D call uncertain. CDR1 is SEHNR and CDR2 is FQNEAQ in the germline V gene (reference sequence). Trimming stripped 4 bases from V and 5 bases from J, with 5 bases between. The CDR3 is 11 amino acids. CDR3 residues: CASSSEYGYTF. Here the CDR3 DNA reads TGTGCCAGCAGCTCGGAGTATGGCTACACCTTC. The whole variable domain, filled in from reference TRBV7-9 and TRBJ1-2, reads DTGVSQNPRHKITKRGQNVTFRCDPISEHNRLYWYRQTLGQGPEFLTYFQNEAQLEKSRLLSDRFSAERPKGSFSTLEIQRTEQGDSAMYLCASSSEYGYTFGSGTRLTVV.

The V and J genes are TRBV2 and TRBJ2-7, with D possibly TRBD1 on 5 matching bases. CDR3 length: 13 residues. V lost 6 bases, J lost 4 bases, and 13 bases lay in between. Looked up from germline, CDR1 is SNHLY and CDR2 is FYNNEI. In DNA, the CDR3 is TGTGCCAGCAGGGGGCTTAGGCGTTACGAGCAGTACTTC. It translates to CASRGLRRYEQYF.

There are a few counts of this clone. This chain joins TRBV5-1 and TRBJ1-1; no firm D call. Germline V CDR1 and CDR2: SGHRS, YFSETQ. The CDR3 is 13 residues long. Trimming took 3 bases from V and 1 from J, leaving 7 bases between them. The CDR3 loop is CASSSLRNTEAFF. The CDR3 nucleotides read TGCGCCAGCAGCTCACTCAGGAACACTGAAGCTTTCTTT.

On this clone itself: Other DNA sequences in the sample encode the same CDR3. The gene calls are TRBV15 and TRBJ2-3, with D perhaps matching TRBD2 (5 bases). The CDR3 has 14 amino acids. The germline V and J ends were trimmed by 1 base and 2 bases, with 7 bases remaining between them. Germline CDR1 is LNHNV and CDR2 is YYDKDF (reference sequence). CDR3 nucleotides: TGTGCCACCAGCAGAGCGGGATCCACAGATACGCAGTATTTT. It encodes CATSRAGSTDTQYF.